One and the same sample provided the 10 T cell receptor beta chains below, sequenced in a study of CXCR3-negative and CXCR3-positive naive CD8 T cells. These receptors have no identified antigens. The libraries of TRB cDNA were prepared using 5' RACE with UMI labels. TCRdb re-analyzed the 5' RACE reads; it lists each CDR3 protein once, without DNA. This repertoire comprises 150,000 to 180,000 distinct CDR3 sequences; its ten largest clones make up nearly 0.5%. Whole-study findings and limits: CXCR3-positive naive cells carried more hydrophobic TRB CDR3s than CXCR3-negative naive cells did.

Sequenced sample: naive CXCR3+ CD8+ T cells from blood. This sample's subset: CD45RO-CCR7+CD27+CD95- naive CD8+ T cells expressing CXCR3 (TNR3+). Receptor source: a human donor in good health. Some clones in this sample may be carry-over from other donors' samples.

This chain connects TRBV5-1 to TRBJ2-7; TCRdb reports TRBD1, a call that lacks DNA to check it against. The CDR3 extends over 17 amino acids. Germline V CDR1 and CDR2: SGHRS, YFSETQ. The CDR3 is CASSLGNRMGSNYEQYF.

The genes are TRBV29-1 and TRBJ2-7; TCRdb designates TRBD1, a call that cannot be tested without DNA. CDR3 length: 12 amino acids. Looked up from germline, CDR1 is SQVTM and CDR2 is ANQGSEA. CDR3 loop: CSVVIGGHEQYF.

The V and J genes are TRBV3-1 and TRBJ1-5. CDR1 is LGHDT, CDR2 YNNKEL, per germline (reference sequence). The length of the CDR3 is 16 residues. The chain's CDR3 is CASSQGGGYSNQPQHF.

J is TRBJ1-2 and V is TRBV4-3; with no DNA, the TCRdb D assignment of TRBD1 cannot be verified. Germline-derived CDR1 and CDR2 are LGHNA and YSLEER. The CDR3 is made up of 16 amino acids. The CDR3 sequence is CASSQDPDSRVFGYTF.

The genes are TRBV7-3 and TRBJ2-3; TCRdb designates TRBD2, a call that cannot be tested without DNA. This CDR3 contains 13 residues. Germline assignment: CDR1 SGHTA and CDR2 FQGTGA. The CDR3 region is CASSLIAEDTQYF.

CDR3: CSARGLAEYEQFF. V is TRBV20-1 and J is TRBJ2-1; the TCRdb call, TRBD2, lacks DNA for checking. CDR1 is DFQATT and CDR2 is SNEGSKA in the germline V gene (reference sequence). CDR3 length equals 13 residues.

The V gene is TRBV28, the J gene TRBJ2-1; TCRdb designates TRBD1, a call that cannot be tested without DNA. CDR3 length: 16 residues. Germline loops: CDR1 MDHEN, CDR2 SYDVKM. CDR3 amino acids: CASSPLGGKSYNEQFF.

The genes are TRBV28 and TRBJ2-3; the D call of TRBD2 rests on TCRdb alone, since no DNA is present to check it. This CDR3 comprises 15 residues. Germline assignment: CDR1 MDHEN and CDR2 SYDVKM. This CDR3 is CASSFSSGGADTQYF.

The rearrangement uses TRBV4-3 and TRBJ2-1. Germline V CDR1 and CDR2: LGHNA, YSLEER. The CDR3 is 16 amino acids. The CDR3 region is CASSQETHFFYNEQFF.

This chain uses TRBV20-1 with TRBJ1-2; TCRdb's D call of TRBD1 is untestable without DNA. Per germline, CDR1 DFQATT and CDR2 SNEGSKA (reference sequence). This CDR3 spans 13 amino acids. The CDR3 loop reads CSAKIQGNYGYTF.